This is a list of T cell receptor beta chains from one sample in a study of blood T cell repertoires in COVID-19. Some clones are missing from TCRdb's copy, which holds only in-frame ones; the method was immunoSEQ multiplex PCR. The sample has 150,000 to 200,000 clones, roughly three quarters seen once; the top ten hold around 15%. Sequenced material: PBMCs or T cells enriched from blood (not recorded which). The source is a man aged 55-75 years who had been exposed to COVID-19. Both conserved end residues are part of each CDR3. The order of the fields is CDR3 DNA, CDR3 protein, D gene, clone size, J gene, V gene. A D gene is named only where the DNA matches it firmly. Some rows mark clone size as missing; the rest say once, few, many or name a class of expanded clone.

DNA: TGCGCCAGCAGCCGCGAGGGGACAGATAAATCCTACGAGCAGTACTTC; CDR3: CASSREGTDKSYEQYF; D: TRBD1; size: NA; J: TRBJ2-7; V: TRBV4-1
DNA: TGTGCCAGCAGCTTAGTCGGGAGGGGCTATGGCTACACCTTC; CDR3: CASSLVGRGYGYTF; D: NA; size: NA; J: TRBJ1-2; V: TRBV11-3
DNA: TGTGCCAGCAGCCCCCACTTTAAGAACAATGAGCAGTTCTTC; CDR3: CASSPHFKNNEQFF; D: NA; size: NA; J: TRBJ2-1; V: TRBV14
DNA: TGTGCCTGCCCGGGACAGGGTTTTGAAGCTTTCTTT; CDR3: CACPGQGFEAFF; D: TRBD1; size: few; J: TRBJ1-1; V: TRBV30
DNA: TGTGCCAGCAGTTACTCGGTTGGTAGCGGGATAGATACGCAGTATTTT; CDR3: CASSYSVGSGIDTQYF; D: TRBD2; size: NA; J: TRBJ2-3; V: TRBV6-5
DNA: TGTGCCAGCAGCTTACGGGGGGCTCGGGGCTACACCTTC; CDR3: CASSLRGARGYTF; D: NA; size: once; J: TRBJ1-2; V: TRBV13
DNA: TGTGCCACCAGTGATGTAGCCCGGACTGCGGGGGAAGATACGCAGTATTTT; CDR3: CATSDVARTAGEDTQYF; D: TRBD2; size: NA; J: TRBJ2-3; V: TRBV24-1
DNA: TGTGCCAGCAGCAAGGACAGCCCCGCAGGGTATACCTACGAGCAGTACTTC; CDR3: CASSKDSPAGYTYEQYF; D: NA; size: NA; J: TRBJ2-7; V: TRBV2
DNA: TGCGCCAGCAGCCAGGGACTAGCGGGAGAGTACGAGCAGTACTTC; CDR3: CASSQGLAGEYEQYF; D: TRBD2; size: many; J: TRBJ2-7; V: TRBV4-1
DNA: TGTGCCATCAGTGGGGTAGCGGGAGTGGGTGAGCAGTTCTTC; CDR3: CAISGVAGVGEQFF; D: TRBD2; size: NA; J: TRBJ2-1; V: TRBV10-3
DNA: TGTGCCAGCAGAGACGGACTAGCGTGGACCTACGAGCAGTACTTC; CDR3: CASRDGLAWTYEQYF; D: NA; size: NA; J: TRBJ2-7; V: TRBV21-1
DNA: TGCGCCAGCAGCTTGAGGGACAGGGGTAGTTCACCCCTCCACTTT; CDR3: CASSLRDRGSSPLHF; D: TRBD1; size: NA; J: TRBJ1-6; V: TRBV5-1
DNA: TGTGCCAGCAGCTTGGGCGGGGTGGGCGCAGATACGCAGTATTTT; CDR3: CASSLGGVGADTQYF; D: NA; size: NA; J: TRBJ2-3; V: TRBV5-4
DNA: TGTGCCAGTAGTGACCTACTAGCGGGCGAGCAGTACTTC; CDR3: CASSDLLAGEQYF; D: TRBD2; size: few; J: TRBJ2-7; V: TRBV19
DNA: TGTGCCAGCAGCCTGACAGTTCAAAACATTCAGTACTTC; CDR3: CASSLTVQNIQYF; D: NA; size: NA; J: TRBJ2-4; V: TRBV6-5
DNA: TGTGCCAGCAGCCAGGCTTATAGCAATCAGCCCCAGCATTTT; CDR3: CASSQAYSNQPQHF; D: NA; size: once; J: TRBJ1-5; V: TRBV3-1/TRBV3-2
DNA: TGTGCCAGTCAAACAGGGATGGTGTACACTGAAGCTTTCTTT; CDR3: CASQTGMVYTEAFF; D: NA; size: NA; J: TRBJ1-1; V: TRBV19
DNA: TGTGCCAGCAGACGGGGACTAGCTAATAATAATGAGCAGTTCTTC; CDR3: CASRRGLANNNEQFF; D: TRBD2; size: once; J: TRBJ2-1; V: TRBV2
DNA: TGTGCCAGCAGCCCGACTAGCGGGAGTGGTACGCAGTATTTT; CDR3: CASSPTSGSGTQYF; D: TRBD2; size: few; J: TRBJ2-3; V: TRBV3-1/TRBV3-2
DNA: TGTGCCAGCAGCCCTGAGACTAGTTATGGCTACGAGCAGTACTTC; CDR3: CASSPETSYGYEQYF; D: NA; size: few; J: TRBJ2-7; V: TRBV11-1
DNA: TGTGCCAGCAGCGTAGGGCGGCTAGCGGATTACAATGAGCAGTTCTTC; CDR3: CASSVGRLADYNEQFF; D: TRBD2; size: NA; J: TRBJ2-1; V: TRBV9
DNA: TGTGCCAGCAGCCTGATAAGCGGACTATTAGACAATGAGCAGTTCTTC; CDR3: CASSLISGLLDNEQFF; D: NA; size: NA; J: TRBJ2-1; V: TRBV27
DNA: TGTGCCAGCAGGGGACTAGCGGGAGGGGCGTACAATGAGCAGTTCTTC; CDR3: CASRGLAGGAYNEQFF; D: TRBD2; size: NA; J: TRBJ2-1; V: TRBV11-2
DNA: TGTGCCTGGAGTAACCCGGGGACAGGTAATGAAAAACTGTTTTTT; CDR3: CAWSNPGTGNEKLFF; D: TRBD1; size: NA; J: TRBJ1-4; V: TRBV30
DNA: TGTGCCAGCAGCTTGCCAGGAAACAATGAGCAGTTCTTC; CDR3: CASSLPGNNEQFF; D: NA; size: NA; J: TRBJ2-1; V: TRBV5-4
DNA: TGTGCCAGCAGCTTAATCCTCCCAGGCGGGGGCCAAGAGACCCAGTACTTC; CDR3: CASSLILPGGGQETQYF; D: TRBD2; size: few; J: TRBJ2-5; V: TRBV7-6
DNA: TGTGCCAGCAGAAAGGGACAGGGAAACACTGAAGCTTTCTTT; CDR3: CASRKGQGNTEAFF; D: TRBD1; size: NA; J: TRBJ1-1; V: TRBV7-2